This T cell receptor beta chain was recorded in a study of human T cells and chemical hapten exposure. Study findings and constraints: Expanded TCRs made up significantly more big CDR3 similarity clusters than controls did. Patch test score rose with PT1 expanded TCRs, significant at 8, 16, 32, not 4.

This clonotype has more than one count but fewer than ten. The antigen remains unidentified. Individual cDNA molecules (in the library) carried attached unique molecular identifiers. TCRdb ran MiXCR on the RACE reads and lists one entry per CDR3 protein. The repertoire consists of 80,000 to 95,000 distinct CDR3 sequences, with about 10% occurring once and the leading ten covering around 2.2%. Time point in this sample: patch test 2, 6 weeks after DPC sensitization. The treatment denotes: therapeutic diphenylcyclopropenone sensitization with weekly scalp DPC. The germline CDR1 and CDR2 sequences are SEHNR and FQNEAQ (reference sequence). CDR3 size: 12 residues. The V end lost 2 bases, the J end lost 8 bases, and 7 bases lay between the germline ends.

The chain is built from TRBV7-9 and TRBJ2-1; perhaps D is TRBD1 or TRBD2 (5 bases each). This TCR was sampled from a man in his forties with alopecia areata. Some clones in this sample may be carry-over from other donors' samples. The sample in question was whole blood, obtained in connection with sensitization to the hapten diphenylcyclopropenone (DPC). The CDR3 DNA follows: TGTGCCAGCAGCTTAATGGGGGATGAGCAGTTCTTC. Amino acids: CASSLMGDEQFF.